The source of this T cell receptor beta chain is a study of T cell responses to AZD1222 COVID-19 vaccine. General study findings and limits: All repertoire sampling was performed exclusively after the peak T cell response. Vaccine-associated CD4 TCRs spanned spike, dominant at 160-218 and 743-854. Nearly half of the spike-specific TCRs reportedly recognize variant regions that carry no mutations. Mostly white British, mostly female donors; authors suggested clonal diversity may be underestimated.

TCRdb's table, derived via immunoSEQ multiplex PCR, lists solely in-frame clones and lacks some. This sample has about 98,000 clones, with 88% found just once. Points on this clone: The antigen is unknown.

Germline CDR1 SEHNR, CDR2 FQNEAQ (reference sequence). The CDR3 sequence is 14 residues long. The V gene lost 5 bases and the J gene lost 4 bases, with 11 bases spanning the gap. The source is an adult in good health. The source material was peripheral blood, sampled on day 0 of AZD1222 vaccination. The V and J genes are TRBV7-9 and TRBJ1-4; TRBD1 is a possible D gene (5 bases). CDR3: CASSPGRDNEKLFF. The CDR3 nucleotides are TGTGCCAGCAGCCCAGGGCGCGATAATGAAAAACTGTTTTTT.